This T cell receptor (beta chain) originates from a study of T cell therapy after organ transplantation. Study background: Up to 6 doses were given at 2-week intervals. Short-term post-therapy blood was drawn 4 to 8 weeks after therapy ended.

Study results and caveats: Minimal repertoire change after therapy followed marked pretherapy expansions in nonresponders.

Repertoires were generated with immunoSEQ multiplex PCR, while TCRdb's copy carries only in-frame clones and drops some. The sample lists 3,400 or so clones, approximately 67% seen once, with about 38% in the top ten. The V gene end was trimmed by 4 bases and the J gene end by 2 bases; junction bases not matched to a gene: 15. There are 19 residues in the CDR3. The germline gives CDR1 SGHDN, CDR2 FVKESK. The sample's time point: 4-8 weeks after completion of therapy. With regard to this clone: No antigen is known for it.

Sequencing was performed on CD8+ T cells from blood, taken after autologous CMV-specific T cell therapy. The chain combines TRBV14 with TRBJ2-4, with 9 bases that match TRBD2. This sequence was found in a human patient who had received a solid organ transplant and had CMV disease. The graft donor may have given rise to some T cells. In DNA form, the CDR3 reads TGTGCCAGCAGCCTTCCCGACTTAGCGGGAGCGTGGCCCAAAAACATTCAGTACTTC. Its protein is CASSLPDLAGAWPKNIQYF.